A selection of T cell receptor beta chains follows, all from one sample in a study of CD4+ T cells in melanoma. The data were produced by immunoSEQ multiplex PCR, yet TCRdb's version contains in-frame clones alone and is incomplete. The sample holds some 47,000 clones, 89% seen once. The specimen sequenced was peripheral blood. These receptors were taken from a human donor with melanoma. Each CDR3 is given with its conserved first and last residue.

j_gene: TRBJ1-6
v_gene: TRBV11-1
CDR3aa: CASSPEGWGDSPLHF

j_gene: TRBJ1-2
v_gene: TRBV28
CDR3aa: CASRPGTVNYGYTF

j_gene: TRBJ1-5
v_gene: TRBV18
CDR3aa: CASSPAGNQPQHF

j_gene: TRBJ2-3
v_gene: TRBV7-3
CDR3aa: CASSLMAGDTQYF

j_gene: TRBJ2-7
v_gene: TRBV27
CDR3aa: CASTYSGGTFYEQYF

j_gene: TRBJ2-3
v_gene: TRBV27
CDR3aa: CASSPGAGLGDTQYF

j_gene: TRBJ2-5
v_gene: TRBV5-8
CDR3aa: CASSFRGGLETQYF

j_gene: TRBJ2-2
v_gene: TRBV6-1
CDR3aa: CASSEAGGRGTGELFF

j_gene: TRBJ1-1
v_gene: TRBV7-9
CDR3aa: CASSLSGTDTEAFF

j_gene: TRBJ2-1
v_gene: TRBV5-1
CDR3aa: CASSLGLAGAINEQFF

j_gene: TRBJ2-1
v_gene: TRBV5-6
CDR3aa: CASSPRGWGAPYNEQFF

j_gene: TRBJ2-7
v_gene: TRBV28
CDR3aa: CASSPWTGGREEQYF

j_gene: TRBJ2-3
v_gene: TRBV2
CDR3aa: CASSEALQRTVTDTQYF

j_gene: TRBJ2-7
v_gene: TRBV7-9
CDR3aa: CASSLARDYEQYF

j_gene: TRBJ2-7
v_gene: TRBV5-1
CDR3aa: CASSLGQASYEQYF

j_gene: TRBJ1-2
v_gene: TRBV6-5
CDR3aa: CASGPGVYGYTF

j_gene: TRBJ2-1
v_gene: TRBV4-1
CDR3aa: CASSQSPTSGGARGPNEQFF

j_gene: TRBJ2-6
v_gene: TRBV7-9
CDR3aa: CASSGQGGGANVLTF

j_gene: NA
v_gene: TRBV5-1
CDR3aa: CASSLSQGLTYEQYF

j_gene: TRBJ1-3
v_gene: TRBV5-1
CDR3aa: CASSLAGVSGNTIYF

j_gene: TRBJ2-5
v_gene: TRBV6-5
CDR3aa: CASSRDRQETQYF

j_gene: TRBJ2-2
v_gene: TRBV5-5
CDR3aa: CASSFRTLIVPGELFF

j_gene: TRBJ2-5
v_gene: TRBV5-5
CDR3aa: CASSRSGTSGGLEKTQYF

j_gene: TRBJ2-2
v_gene: TRBV30
CDR3aa: CAWSVLQTSGTANTGELFF

j_gene: TRBJ1-4
v_gene: TRBV6-1
CDR3aa: CASSDGRFNEKLFF

j_gene: TRBJ2-1
v_gene: TRBV9
CDR3aa: CASSVWVSGNSYNEQFF

j_gene: TRBJ2-2
v_gene: TRBV7-9
CDR3aa: CASSSSTGELFF

j_gene: TRBJ1-1
v_gene: TRBV7-9
CDR3aa: CASSFDRSKYAFF

j_gene: TRBJ1-1
v_gene: TRBV6-6
CDR3aa: CASSWGTVNTEAFF

j_gene: TRBJ2-7
v_gene: TRBV9
CDR3aa: CASSVATGGSPYEQYF

j_gene: TRBJ2-7
v_gene: TRBV10-3
CDR3aa: CAISESSGPYEQYF

j_gene: TRBJ1-4
v_gene: TRBV5-1
CDR3aa: CASSLQGGNEKLFF

j_gene: TRBJ2-6
v_gene: TRBV4-1
CDR3aa: CASSQDIPSGANVLTF

j_gene: TRBJ2-3
v_gene: TRBV29-1
CDR3aa: CSAEGGASTDTQYF

j_gene: TRBJ2-3
v_gene: TRBV11-2
CDR3aa: CASSVQVGVPDTQYF

j_gene: TRBJ1-6
v_gene: TRBV2
CDR3aa: CASSEIGLGSPLHF

j_gene: TRBJ2-7
v_gene: TRBV5-8
CDR3aa: CASSLGGGTVEQYF

j_gene: TRBJ2-3
v_gene: TRBV19
CDR3aa: CASKHTSRTDTQYF

j_gene: TRBJ1-1
v_gene: TRBV11-2
CDR3aa: CASSLVLENTEAFF

j_gene: TRBJ2-2
v_gene: TRBV5-4
CDR3aa: CASSWGLAGATGELFF

j_gene: TRBJ2-5
v_gene: TRBV9
CDR3aa: CASSVAGESETQYF

j_gene: TRBJ2-2
v_gene: TRBV5-1
CDR3aa: CASSLASGAGTGELFF

j_gene: TRBJ2-1
v_gene: TRBV7-2
CDR3aa: CASSSPDRWNEQFF